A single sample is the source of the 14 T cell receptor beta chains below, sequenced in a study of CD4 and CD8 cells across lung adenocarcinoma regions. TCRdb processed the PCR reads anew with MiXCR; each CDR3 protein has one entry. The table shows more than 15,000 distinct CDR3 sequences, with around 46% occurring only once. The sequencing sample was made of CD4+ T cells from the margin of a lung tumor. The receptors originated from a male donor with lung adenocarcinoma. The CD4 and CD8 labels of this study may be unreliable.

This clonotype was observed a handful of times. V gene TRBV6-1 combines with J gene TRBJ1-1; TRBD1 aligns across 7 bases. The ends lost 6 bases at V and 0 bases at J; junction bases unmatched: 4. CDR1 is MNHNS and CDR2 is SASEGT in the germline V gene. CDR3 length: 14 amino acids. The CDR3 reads CASRGTALNTEAFF. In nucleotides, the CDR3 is TGTGCCAGCAGGGGGACAGCCTTGAACACTGAAGCTTTCTTT.

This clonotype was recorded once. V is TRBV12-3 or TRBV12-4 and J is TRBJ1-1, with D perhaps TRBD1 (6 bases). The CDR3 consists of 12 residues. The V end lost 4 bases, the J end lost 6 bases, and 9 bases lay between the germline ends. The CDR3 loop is CASSWDTPEAFF. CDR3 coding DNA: TGTGCCAGCAGTTGGGACACGCCTGAAGCTTTCTTT.

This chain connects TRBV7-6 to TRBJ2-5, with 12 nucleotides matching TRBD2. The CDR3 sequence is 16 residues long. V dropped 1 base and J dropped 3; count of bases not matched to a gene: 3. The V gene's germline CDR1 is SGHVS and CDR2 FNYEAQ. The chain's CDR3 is CASSLGTSGTKETQYF. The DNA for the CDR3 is TGTGCCAGCAGCTTAGGGACTAGCGGGACGAAAGAGACCCAGTACTTC.

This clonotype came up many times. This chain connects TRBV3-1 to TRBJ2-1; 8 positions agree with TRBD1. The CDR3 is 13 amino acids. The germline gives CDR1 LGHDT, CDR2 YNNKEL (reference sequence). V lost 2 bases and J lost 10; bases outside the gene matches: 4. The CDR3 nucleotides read TGTGCCAGCAGCCAAATCGACAGGGGCGAGCAGTTCTTC. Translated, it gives CASSQIDRGEQFF.

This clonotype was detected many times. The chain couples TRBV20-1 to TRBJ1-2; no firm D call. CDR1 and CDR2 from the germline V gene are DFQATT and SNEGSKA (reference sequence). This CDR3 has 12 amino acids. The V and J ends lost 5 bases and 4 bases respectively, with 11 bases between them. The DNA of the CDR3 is TGCAGTGCTGGGAAAGATCCCTATGGCTACACCTTC. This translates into CSAGKDPYGYTF.

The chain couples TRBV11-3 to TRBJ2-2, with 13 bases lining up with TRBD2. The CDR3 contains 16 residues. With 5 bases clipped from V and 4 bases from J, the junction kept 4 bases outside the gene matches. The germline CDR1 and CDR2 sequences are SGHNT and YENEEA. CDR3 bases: TGTGCCAGCAGCCCGGGACTAGCGGGGCCCACCGGGGAGCTGTTTTTT. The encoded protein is CASSPGLAGPTGELFF.

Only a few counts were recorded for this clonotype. The CDR3 sequence: CSAPGTGGASWETQYF. For the CDR3, the DNA is TGCAGTGCTCCCGGGACAGGGGGCGCTTCTTGGGAGACCCAGTACTTC. J is TRBJ2-5 and V is TRBV20-1; 12 bases match TRBD1. Trimming removed 5 bases from V and 5 bases from J; junction bases left unmatched: 12. This CDR3 spans 16 amino acids. Per the germline V gene, CDR1 is DFQATT and CDR2 is SNEGSKA (reference sequence).

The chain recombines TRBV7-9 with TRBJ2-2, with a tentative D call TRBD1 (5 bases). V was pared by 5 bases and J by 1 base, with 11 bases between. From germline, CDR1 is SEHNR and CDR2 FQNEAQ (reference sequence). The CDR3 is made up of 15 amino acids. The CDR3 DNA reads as TGTGCCAGCAGCCCTCGCAGGGAGAACACCGGGGAGCTGTTTTTT. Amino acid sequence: CASSPRRENTGELFF.

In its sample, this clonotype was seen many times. The CDR3 protein is CASSPRTGPYEQYF. The CDR3 DNA follows: TGTGCCAGCAGTCCCCGGACAGGGCCCTACGAGCAGTACTTC. The V call is TRBV6-1, the J call TRBJ2-5; 8 bases agree with TRBD1. The tail of the sequence fits TRBJ2-7 better, so the J call may be wrong. This CDR3 contains 14 residues. Germline CDR1 and CDR2: MNHNS and SASEGT.

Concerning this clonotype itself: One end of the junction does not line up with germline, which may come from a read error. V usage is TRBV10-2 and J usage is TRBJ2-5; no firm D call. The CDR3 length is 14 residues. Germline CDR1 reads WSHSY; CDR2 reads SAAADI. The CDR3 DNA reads TGCGCCAGCAGCCGGGTCGCAGACCAAGAGACGCAGCACTTC. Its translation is CASSRVADQETQHF.

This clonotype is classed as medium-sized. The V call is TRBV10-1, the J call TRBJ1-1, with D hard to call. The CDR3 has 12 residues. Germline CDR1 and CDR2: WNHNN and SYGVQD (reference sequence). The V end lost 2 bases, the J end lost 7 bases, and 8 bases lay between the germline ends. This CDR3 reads CASSENRGEAFF. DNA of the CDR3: TGCGCCAGCAGTGAGAATAGAGGTGAAGCTTTCTTT.

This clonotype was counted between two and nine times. The CDR3 here is CASSFGPGSSYGYTF. In DNA form, the CDR3 reads TGTGCCAGCAGTTTTGGCCCCGGATCCTCCTATGGCTACACCTTC. V and J are TRBV6-6 and TRBJ1-2, with unresolved D. V lost 4 bases and J lost 4, with 16 bases in between. The CDR3 loop spans 15 amino acids. CDR1 and CDR2 from the germline V gene are MNHNY and SVGAGI (reference sequence).

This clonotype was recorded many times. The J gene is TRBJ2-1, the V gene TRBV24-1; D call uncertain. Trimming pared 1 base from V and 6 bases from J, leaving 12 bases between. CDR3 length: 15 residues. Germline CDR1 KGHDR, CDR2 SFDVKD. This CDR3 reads CATSDFYAGINEQFF. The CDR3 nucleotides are TGTGCCACCAGTGATTTTTATGCTGGGATCAATGAGCAGTTCTTC.

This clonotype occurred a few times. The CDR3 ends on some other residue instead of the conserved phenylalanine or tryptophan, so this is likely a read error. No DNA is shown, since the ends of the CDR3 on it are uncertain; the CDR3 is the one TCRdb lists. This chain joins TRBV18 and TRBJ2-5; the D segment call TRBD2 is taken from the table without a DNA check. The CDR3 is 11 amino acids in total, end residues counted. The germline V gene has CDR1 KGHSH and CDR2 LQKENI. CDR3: CAQLTRSPSPP.